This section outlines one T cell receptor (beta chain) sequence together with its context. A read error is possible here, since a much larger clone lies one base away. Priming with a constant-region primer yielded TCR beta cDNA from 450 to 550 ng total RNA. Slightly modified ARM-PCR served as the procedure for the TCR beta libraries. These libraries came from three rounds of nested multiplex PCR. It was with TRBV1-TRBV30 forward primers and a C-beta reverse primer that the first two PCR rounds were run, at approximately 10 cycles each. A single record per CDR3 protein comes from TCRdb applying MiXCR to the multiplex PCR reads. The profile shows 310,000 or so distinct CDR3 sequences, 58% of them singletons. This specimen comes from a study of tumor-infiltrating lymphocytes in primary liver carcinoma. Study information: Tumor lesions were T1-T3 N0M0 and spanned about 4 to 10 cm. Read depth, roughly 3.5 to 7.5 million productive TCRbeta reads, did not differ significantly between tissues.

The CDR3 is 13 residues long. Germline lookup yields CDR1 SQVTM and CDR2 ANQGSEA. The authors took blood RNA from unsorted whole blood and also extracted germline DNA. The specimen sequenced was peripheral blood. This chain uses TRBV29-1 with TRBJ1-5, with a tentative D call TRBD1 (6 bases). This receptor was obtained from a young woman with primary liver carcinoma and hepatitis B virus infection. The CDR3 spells CRVGEEGDQPQHF. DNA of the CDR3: TGCCGCGTTGGGGAGGAGGGGGATCAGCCCCAGCATTTT.